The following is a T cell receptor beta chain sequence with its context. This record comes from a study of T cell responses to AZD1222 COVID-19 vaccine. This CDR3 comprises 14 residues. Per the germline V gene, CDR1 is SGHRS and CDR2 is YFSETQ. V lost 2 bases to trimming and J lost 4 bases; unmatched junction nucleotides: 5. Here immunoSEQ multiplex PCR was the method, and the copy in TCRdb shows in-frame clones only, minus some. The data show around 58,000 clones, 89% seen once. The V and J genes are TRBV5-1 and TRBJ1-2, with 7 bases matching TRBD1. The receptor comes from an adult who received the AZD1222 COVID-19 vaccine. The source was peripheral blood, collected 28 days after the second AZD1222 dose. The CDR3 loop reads CASSLDREAYGYTF. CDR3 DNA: TGCGCCAGCAGCTTAGACAGGGAGGCCTATGGCTACACCTTC.